This TCR beta chain stems from a study of blood T cell repertoires in COVID-19. Study context: Samples representing acute and convalescent COVID-19 were sourced from the United States, Italy and Spain. From T cells, B-cell-depleted T cells, or PBMCs came the material, which was cDNA or gDNA.

In the original analysis: Amplification from reference gene primers served as the basis for estimated nucleated cell counts. Repertoires were generated with immunoSEQ multiplex PCR, while TCRdb's copy carries only in-frame clones and drops some. V and J calls and clone size are those listed in that table; D and trimming were worked out from the DNA. The top ten clones hold more than 7.5% of a sample with fewer than 200,000 clones, approximately 86% of them seen once. Germline CDR1 MNHEY, CDR2 SMNVEV (reference sequence). The CDR3 has 16 amino acids. V shed 5 bases and J shed 3 bases, with 17 bases lying between them.

The chain couples TRBV27 to TRBJ2-1; D is undetermined. The sequence derives from a man in his fifties with active or convalescent COVID-19. The material sequenced was peripheral blood. The CDR3 loop reads CASSPRGGYDYNEQFF. The CDR3 bases are TGTGCCAGCAGTCCTCGAGGCGGTTATGACTACAATGAGCAGTTCTTC.